The subject of this entry is one T cell receptor (beta chain). The sample belongs to a study of PD-L1 blockade in urothelial cancer. After removal of 4 bases from V and 4 bases from J, the junction contained 7 bases not matched to a gene. In germline, CDR1 is SGHRS, CDR2 YFSETQ. This CDR3 region has 16 residues. Noted time point: peripheral blood 6 weeks after treatment start. The patients' disease, urothelial carcinoma, was locally advanced or metastatic. Only in-frame clones appear in the TCRdb table, and some are missing; sequencing was by immunoSEQ multiplex PCR. The table records approximately 93,000 clones, roughly 83% of them present only once.

This receptor was identified in a man in his 70s with urothelial cancer. The V and J genes are TRBV5-1 and TRBJ2-5, with TRBD2 identical over 13 bases. This sample comprised PBMCs, obtained around atezolizumab (anti-PD-L1) treatment. The DNA for the CDR3 is TGCGCCAGCAGCGCACTAACTAGCGGGGGGGTAGAGACCCAGTACTTC. It codes for CASSALTSGGVETQYF.